Listed below are T cell receptor beta chains from one sample, sequenced in a study of T cells of healthy individuals. TCRdb recomputed calls from the 5' RACE reads with MiXCR, one row per CDR3 protein. The sample shows 60,000 to 75,000 distinct CDR3 sequences, 15% to 20% of them seen only once. The receptors were sampled from a human donor in good health. The CDR3 runs from the conserved cysteine through the conserved F or W. Fields, in order: V gene, D gene, J gene, clone size, CDR3 DNA, CDR3 protein. A D gene is named only where the DNA matches it firmly. Size tells how often a clone was seen (once, few, many) or the class of an expanded clone, and some rows leave it out.

v_call: TRBV6-6
d_call: -
j_call: TRBJ1-1
clone_size: few
cdr3_nt: TGTGCCAGCAGCTCTACAAACACTGAAGCTTTCTTT
cdr3_aa: CASSSTNTEAFF

v_call: TRBV19
d_call: TRBD1
j_call: TRBJ1-1
clone_size: many
cdr3_nt: TGTGCCAGTAGTATCCAGGGGGCTCTGAACACTGAAGCTTTCTTT
cdr3_aa: CASSIQGALNTEAFF

v_call: TRBV11-2
d_call: -
j_call: TRBJ2-1
clone_size: many
cdr3_nt: TGTGCCAGCAGCCAGACCTCCATTCAGCAGTTCTTC
cdr3_aa: CASSQTSIQQFF

v_call: TRBV20-1
d_call: -
j_call: TRBJ1-3
clone_size: few
cdr3_nt: TGCAGTGCAAGGGACTCGAGCTCTGGAAACACCATATATTTT
cdr3_aa: CSARDSSSGNTIYF

v_call: TRBV12-3/TRBV12-4
d_call: TRBD1
j_call: TRBJ2-7
clone_size: -
cdr3_nt: TGTGCCAGCACGGGGACAGTGATCTTCTACGAGCAGTACTTC
cdr3_aa: CASTGTVIFYEQYF

v_call: TRBV6-2/TRBV6-3
d_call: TRBD1
j_call: TRBJ1-2
clone_size: many
cdr3_nt: TGTGCCAGCAGCCAAGTCCGGGACAGGCCCAACTATGGCTACACCTTC
cdr3_aa: CASSQVRDRPNYGYTF

v_call: TRBV15
d_call: -
j_call: TRBJ2-1
clone_size: -
cdr3_nt: TGTGCAAACCAATGGGCTAGTGGATACAATGAGCAGTTCTTC
cdr3_aa: CANQWASGYNEQFF

v_call: TRBV11-1
d_call: TRBD1
j_call: TRBJ2-1
clone_size: -
cdr3_nt: TGTGCCAGCAGGGGACAGGGAGAATCCTACAATGAGCAGTTCTTC
cdr3_aa: CASRGQGESYNEQFF

v_call: TRBV7-8
d_call: TRBD2
j_call: TRBJ2-3
clone_size: -
cdr3_nt: TGTGCCAGCAGCTTAGTCCGGACTAGCGGGGTTACAGATACGCAGTATTTT
cdr3_aa: CASSLVRTSGVTDTQYF

v_call: TRBV27
d_call: TRBD2
j_call: TRBJ2-1
clone_size: many
cdr3_nt: TGTGCCAGCAGTCCCACCTCAGCGGGGGGGCCGATCTATGAGCAGTTCTTC
cdr3_aa: CASSPTSAGGPIYEQFF

v_call: TRBV7-2
d_call: -
j_call: TRBJ2-6
clone_size: few
cdr3_nt: TGTGCCAGCAGTGAGGGCCAGGAGAGGAAATACTCTGGGGCCAACGTCCTGACTTTC
cdr3_aa: CASSEGQERKYSGANVLTF

v_call: TRBV5-6
d_call: -
j_call: TRBJ2-7
clone_size: many
cdr3_nt: TGTGCCAGCAGCGGGCCCCCACGTGGCGAGCAGTACTTC
cdr3_aa: CASSGPPRGEQYF

v_call: TRBV19
d_call: -
j_call: TRBJ2-3
clone_size: few
cdr3_nt: TGTGCCAGTAAGAAGACCCCAGGGCGTACTAGCACAGATACGCAGTATTTT
cdr3_aa: CASKKTPGRTSTDTQYF

v_call: TRBV25-1
d_call: TRBD1
j_call: TRBJ1-4
clone_size: -
cdr3_nt: TGTGCCAGCAGTGCTCAACAGGGGGCGGAAAAACTGTTTTTT
cdr3_aa: CASSAQQGAEKLFF

v_call: TRBV4-2
d_call: -
j_call: TRBJ2-7
clone_size: few
cdr3_nt: TGTGCCAGCAGCCAAGTCCCCTACGAGCAGTACTTC
cdr3_aa: CASSQVPYEQYF

v_call: TRBV7-9
d_call: -
j_call: TRBJ1-5
clone_size: few
cdr3_nt: TGTGCCAGCAGCTTAGGGACGGTTAATCAGCCCCAGCATTTT
cdr3_aa: CASSLGTVNQPQHF